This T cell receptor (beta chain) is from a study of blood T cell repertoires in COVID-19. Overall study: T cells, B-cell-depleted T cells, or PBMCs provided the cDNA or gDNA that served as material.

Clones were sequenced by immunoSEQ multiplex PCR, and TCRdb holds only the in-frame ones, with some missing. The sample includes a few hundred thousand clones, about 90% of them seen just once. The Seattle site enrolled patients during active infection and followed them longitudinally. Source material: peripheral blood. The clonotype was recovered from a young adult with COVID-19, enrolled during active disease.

This CDR3 is CASSQGRGGPYEQYF. The CDR3 DNA reads as TGCGCCAGCAGCCAAGGGAGGGGGGGGCCCTACGAGCAGTACTTC. The chain links TRBV4-3 to TRBJ2-7; D perhaps matches TRBD2 (7 bases). The CDR3 is 15 amino acids. Germline V gene sequence: CDR1 LGHNA, CDR2 YSLEER. Trimming removed 1 base from V and 2 bases from J, with 12 bases in between.